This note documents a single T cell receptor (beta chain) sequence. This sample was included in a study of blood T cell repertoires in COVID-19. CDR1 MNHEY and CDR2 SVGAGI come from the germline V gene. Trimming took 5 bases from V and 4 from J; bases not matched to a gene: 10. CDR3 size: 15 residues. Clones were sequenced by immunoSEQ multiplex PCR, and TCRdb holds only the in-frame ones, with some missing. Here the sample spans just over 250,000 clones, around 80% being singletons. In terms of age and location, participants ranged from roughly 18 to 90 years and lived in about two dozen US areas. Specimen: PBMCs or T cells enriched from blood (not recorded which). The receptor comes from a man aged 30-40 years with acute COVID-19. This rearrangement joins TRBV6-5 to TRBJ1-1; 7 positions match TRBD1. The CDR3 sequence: CASSKHRGETTEAFF. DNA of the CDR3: TGTGCCAGCAGTAAGCACAGGGGTGAGACCACTGAAGCTTTCTTT.